Listed here are 6 T cell receptor beta chains from one sample, sequenced in a study of siplizumab effects on memory and regulatory T cells. Generated by immunoSEQ multiplex PCR, the TCRdb table keeps only in-frame clones and is missing some. The sample holds approximately 9,500 clones, under 55% seen once. What these receptors recognize is not known. A 37°C coculture lasting around six days was applied to the mixed lymphocyte reaction cells. Sample: CFSE-low (dividing) CD8+ T cells sorted from an allogeneic mixed lymphocyte reaction. These receptors came from a human donor in good health; the cells came from an allogeneic mixed lymphocyte reaction.

V usage is TRBV6-1 and J usage is TRBJ2-7; weak D call: TRBD1 (6 bases). This CDR3 is 14 amino acids long. V was trimmed by 5 bases and J by 5 bases, leaving 16 bases between them. Germline-derived CDR1 and CDR2 are MNHNS and SASEGT. The CDR3 reads CASSYSGQQDEQYF. The CDR3 bases are TGTGCCAGCAGTTATTCCGGACAGCAGGACGAGCAGTACTTC.

The V and J genes are TRBV7-9 and TRBJ2-1; D uncertain. V lost 5 bases and J lost 4, with 15 bases in between. Germline values: CDR1 SEHNR, CDR2 FQNEAQ (reference sequence). This CDR3 is 15 amino acids long. CDR3 nucleotide sequence: TGTGCCAGCAGCACCACGGCTTCCCGTTACAATGAGCAGTTCTTC. Its translation: CASSTTASRYNEQFF.

The rearrangement links TRBV19 to TRBJ1-3, with 8 bases that match TRBD1. Germline trimming cut 10 bases from V and 0 bases from J; bases unmatched to any gene: 5. The germline gives CDR1 LNHDA, CDR2 SQIVND (reference sequence). The CDR3 sequence is 14 residues long. CDR3 bases: TGTGCCAAGACAGGGGTCCTCTCTGGAAACACCATATATTTT. Amino acid sequence: CAKTGVLSGNTIYF.

This clone was picked up one time. The rearrangement uses TRBV30 and TRBJ1-1; the D is unclear. The germline CDR1 and CDR2 sequences are GTSNPN and SVGIG (reference sequence). The ends were cut back, 1 base at V and 5 bases at J, with 14 bases in the middle. The CDR3 is made up of 14 amino acids. The CDR3, as DNA: TGTGCCTGGAGTGCACAGTTAGTAGAGACTGAAGCTTTCTTT. Amino acid sequence: CAWSAQLVETEAFF.

This clone occurred a few times. This chain uses TRBV9 with TRBJ1-4, with D possibly TRBD1 on 6 matching bases. CDR1 is SGDLS, CDR2 YYNGEE, per germline. This CDR3 contains 14 residues. Trimming shortened V by 3 bases and J by 9 bases, and 15 bases separated the two germline ends. Here the CDR3 DNA reads TGTGCCAGCAGCGGCGGGGGGGCGCAACAAAAACTGTTTTTT. It encodes CASSGGGAQQKLFF.

This chain uses TRBV15 with TRBJ1-1, with no clear D. The CDR3 runs to 16 residues. Germline V gene sequence: CDR1 LNHNV, CDR2 YYDKDF (reference sequence). V was trimmed by 1 base and J by 1 base, leaving 13 bases between them. CDR3 sequence (DNA): TGTGCCACCAGCAGAGTGCCAATCGACACGAACACTGAAGCTTTCTTT. Amino acids: CATSRVPIDTNTEAFF.